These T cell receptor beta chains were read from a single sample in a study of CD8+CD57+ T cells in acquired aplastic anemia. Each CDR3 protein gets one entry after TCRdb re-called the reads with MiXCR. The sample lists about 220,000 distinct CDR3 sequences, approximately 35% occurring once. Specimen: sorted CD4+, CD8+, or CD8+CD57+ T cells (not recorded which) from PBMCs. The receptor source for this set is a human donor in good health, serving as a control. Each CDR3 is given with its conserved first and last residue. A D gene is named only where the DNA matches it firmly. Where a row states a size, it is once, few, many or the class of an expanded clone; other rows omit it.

TGTGCCTGGAGTGTACTCGGCGTTCTGGGGCAGCCCCAGCATTTT,CAWSVLGVLGQPQHF,.,.,TRBV30,TRBJ1-5
TGTGCCAGTCTCCGGGACCGCAACACTGAAGCTTTCTTT,CASLRDRNTEAFF,.,.,TRBV19,TRBJ1-1
TGTGCCACAAATAGCGGGAGGGCCAACGTCCTGACTTTC,CATNSGRANVLTF,.,TRBD2,TRBV10-3,TRBJ2-6
TGTGCCAGCAGTGAAGAAGGAGATACGCAGTATTTT,CASSEEGDTQYF,.,.,TRBV2,TRBJ2-3
TGTGCCAGCACCCCTTCTGGGGGGAATAACTATGGCTACGCCTTC,CASTPSGGNNYGYAF,once,.,TRBV11-1,TRBJ1-2
TGCAGTGCTAGGACAGGGAGCCCTATCACAGATACGCAGTATTTT,CSARTGSPITDTQYF,many,TRBD1,TRBV20-1,TRBJ2-3
TGCGCCAGCAGTATTGCATTGGGTCTGAGTAGCAATCAGCCCCAGCATTTT,CASSIALGLSSNQPQHF,many,.,TRBV4-1,TRBJ1-5
TGCGCCAGCAGCCCCCTACTAGCGAAATTCGGCGATGAGCAGTTCTTC,CASSPLLAKFGDEQFF,.,TRBD2,TRBV4-3,TRBJ2-1
TGTGTCAGCAGCCAGGGTGCGGGTTGGTACGAGCAGTACTTC,CVSSQGAGWYEQYF,.,.,TRBV27,TRBJ2-7
TGCAGTGGTCGACTAGCGGGGAAGGAGACCCAGTACTTC,CSGRLAGKETQYF,.,TRBD2,TRBV20-1,TRBJ2-5
TGCAGTGCTAGAGATCGTGGCGCAAACACTGAAGCTTTCTTT,CSARDRGANTEAFF,many,.,TRBV20-1,TRBJ1-1
TGTGCCAGTAGTATTGCCGGGACACTCTCCTACGAGCAGTACTTC,CASSIAGTLSYEQYF,.,.,TRBV19,TRBJ2-7
TGTGCCAGCAGCCAGGCGGGCAACTATGGCTACACCTTC,CASSQAGNYGYTF,many,.,TRBV7-2,TRBJ1-2
TGTGCCAGCAGCCCGCGACAGGGTGATCAGCCCCAGCATTTT,CASSPRQGDQPQHF,.,TRBD1,TRBV3-1,TRBJ1-5
TGTGCCAGCAGACAGGGGGTAGGTCAGCCCCGGCATTTT,CASRQGVGQPRHF,.,TRBD1,TRBV10-3,TRBJ1-5
TGTGCCAGCAGCTGGTCCCCGACGACGGATACGCAGTATTTT,CASSWSPTTDTQYF,many,.,TRBV7-2,TRBJ2-3
TGCAGCGTTGAAAGAGGTGTTGGGGGGCTGGAGACCCAGTACTTC,CSVERGVGGLETQYF,.,.,TRBV29-1,TRBJ2-5
TGTGCCAGCAGCCAAGGTGGGGATCCACAAGAGCAGTACTTC,CASSQGGDPQEQYF,.,.,TRBV3-1,TRBJ2-7
TGTGCCATCCGGGAGTCAAGGACAGAAATAGGCTACACCTTC,CAIRESRTEIGYTF,.,.,TRBV10-3,TRBJ1-2
TGCAGTGCTTACAGCACTAACACTGAAGCTTTCTTT,CSAYSTNTEAFF,many,.,TRBV20-1,TRBJ1-1
TGTGCCAGTAGTATGCGGTCCCCTAGCACAGATACGCAGTATTTT,CASSMRSPSTDTQYF,.,.,TRBV19,TRBJ2-3
TGTGCCAGCTCACCACCGACGGCATTGAACACTGAAGCTTTCTTT,CASSPPTALNTEAFF,.,.,TRBV10-3,TRBJ1-1
TGTGCCACCAGTGATTTGCCTAGCGGGGGTTATCAAGAGACCCAGTACTTC,CATSDLPSGGYQETQYF,.,TRBD2,TRBV24-1,TRBJ2-5
TGTGCCATCAGTGCCGTTAGGATGGAGCCCCAGCATTTT,CAISAVRMEPQHF,.,.,TRBV10-3,TRBJ1-5
TGTGCCAGCACCGTCTCGGGTAATGAGCAGTTCTTC,CASTVSGNEQFF,medium-sized,.,TRBV2,TRBJ2-1
TGCAGTGCTAGGGACAGGTCCCTTTTAAATTCACCCCTCCACTTT,CSARDRSLLNSPLHF,many,TRBD1,TRBV20-1,TRBJ1-6
TGTGCCACCAGTGATTCGTCCTTGGCCTACAATGAGCAGTTCTTC,CATSDSSLAYNEQFF,many,.,TRBV24-1,TRBJ2-1
TGTGCCAGCAGCTTGTTTGGGGAGGCTGGACACAATGAGCAGTTCTTC,CASSLFGEAGHNEQFF,.,.,TRBV5-4,TRBJ2-1
TGTGCCAGCAGTCCCGCACAGGGCACTACCTACGAGCAGTACTTC,CASSPAQGTTYEQYF,.,.,TRBV27,TRBJ2-7
TGTGCCAGCAGTGACCACGGGGGCAGGAAGACGCATGGCTACACCTTC,CASSDHGGRKTHGYTF,many,.,TRBV25-1,TRBJ1-2
TGTGCCAGCAGCCAAGATATAGTGGGAGCCCACACCTTC,CASSQDIVGAHTF,few,.,TRBV3-1,TRBJ1-2
TGTGCCAGCAGTGCGTCGTCCGACACTGAAGCTTTCTTT,CASSASSDTEAFF,many,.,TRBV2,TRBJ1-1
TGCAGTGCTAGAGTTTCGGGCTCCTACAATGAGCAGTTCTTC,CSARVSGSYNEQFF,many,.,TRBV20-1,TRBJ2-1
TGTGCCAGCCCCCGTGGTCCAGGGGGCGATCCGAACACTGAAGCTTTCTTT,CASPRGPGGDPNTEAFF,once,TRBD1,TRBV6-1,TRBJ1-1
TGTGCCAGCAGTGCACGCGGGAGGGCAACCGCTGGGGCCAACGTCCTGACTTTC,CASSARGRATAGANVLTF,few,TRBD2,TRBV25-1,TRBJ2-6
TGCAGTGCCGAGGTCAGATCTAGCACAGATACGCAGTATTTT,CSAEVRSSTDTQYF,many,.,TRBV20-1,TRBJ2-3
TGTGCCAGCAGTTTTGGAGCGTATAGCAATCAGCCCCAGCATTTT,CASSFGAYSNQPQHF,many,.,TRBV12-3/TRBV12-4,TRBJ1-5
TGTGCCATCAGGCAGGGAGAAAACACCATATATTTT,CAIRQGENTIYF,.,.,TRBV10-3,TRBJ1-3
TGCAGTCCTAGATCGCGTAAGGGGTTCGGTGAAAAACTGTTTTTT,CSPRSRKGFGEKLFF,.,.,TRBV20-1,TRBJ1-4
TGTGCCAGCAGCCTTAGCGGGAGCTCCTACAATGAGCAGTTCTTC,CASSLSGSSYNEQFF,many,TRBD2,TRBV7-9,TRBJ2-1
TGTGCCATCAGGCGACTGGCTGCGGGGGGCCCCTCCTACAATGAGCAGTTCTTC,CAIRRLAAGGPSYNEQFF,.,TRBD2,TRBV10-3,TRBJ2-1
TGTGCCAGCAGGGACCCCAGAGGCGTCACTGAAGCTTTCTTT,CASRDPRGVTEAFF,many,.,TRBV2,TRBJ1-1